Described below is a single T cell receptor beta chain sequence and its context. Its antigen is still unknown. This entry belongs to a study of CD8 T cells in Susac syndrome. Across the study: Of the sequenced Susac syndrome patients, roughly six had active disease and eight were in remission.

CDR3 length equals 15 residues. The germline V gene encodes CDR1 MNHEY and CDR2 SMNVEV (reference sequence). V lost 5 bases to trimming and J lost 5 bases, with 19 bases between them. Study-wide results and limits: The number of Susac-specific public clones found was 15 to 20 in total CD8+ repertoires and about five in CD8+ TEMRA repertoires.

CD8+ and CD4+ T cells circulating in blood were sequenced for TCR beta. The authors negatively isolated CD8+ and CD4+ T cells and FACS-enriched TEMRA cells. Reverse transcription used about 0.45 to 1 ug RNA and random hexamers. In TCRdb, the immunoSEQ multiplex PCR reads were re-called with MiXCR into one record per CDR3 protein. The data hold approximately 190,000 distinct CDR3 sequences, with approximately 95% observed a single time. J is TRBJ2-7 and V is TRBV27; D may correspond to TRBD1 or TRBD2 (5 bases each). The clonotype originates from a human donor with Susac syndrome. The sequenced sample was CD8+ T cells from PBMCs. CDR3 sequence: CASSTDRDAQHEQYF. The DNA of the CDR3 is TGTGCCAGCAGTACAGACCGGGACGCCCAGCACGAGCAGTACTTC.